The 25 T cell receptor beta chains listed next were all sequenced from one sample in a study of graft-versus-host responses after intestinal transplantation. Profiled with immunoSEQ multiplex PCR; TCRdb holds only in-frame clones, not every one. The data hold around 100,000 clones, with about 90% observed a single time. Antigen specificity for these receptors is unknown. The sample consisted of unstimulated CD4+ T cells sorted from spleen or lymph node cells, taken before transplant. Source of these receptors: a human donor who was the organ donor for an intestinal transplant.

The chain joins TRBV5-5 to TRBJ2-1, with 9 bases that match TRBD1. Germline CDR1 and CDR2: SGHKS and YYEKEE (reference sequence). The CDR3 runs 15 residues. The J segment lost 5 bases and the V segment lost 5 bases, leaving 8 bases of the junction unmatched. The CDR3 nucleotides are TGTGCCAGCAGACCAACAGGGGGCACTCACAATGAGCAGTTCTTC. As protein: CASRPTGGTHNEQFF. Full variable domain (outside the CDR3, taken from reference TRBV5-5 and TRBJ2-1): DAGVTQSPTHLIKTRGQQVTLRCSPISGHKSVSWYQQVLGQGPQFIFQYYEKEERGRGNFPDRFSARQFPNYSSELNVNALLLGDSALYLCASRPTGGTHNEQFFGPGTRLTVL.

This chain connects TRBV6-1 to TRBJ1-2, with TRBD1 as a possible D gene (6 bases). This CDR3 spans 14 amino acids. CDR1 and CDR2 from the germline V gene are MNHNS and SASEGT. V dropped 6 bases and J dropped 8 bases, with 19 bases sitting between them. The CDR3 sequence is CASRIVIGQGGYTF. The CDR3 coding sequence is TGTGCCAGCAGGATTGTAATAGGTCAGGGGGGCTACACCTTC.

Only a few counts were recorded for this clone. The chain links TRBV10-3 to TRBJ1-6; tentatively, D is TRBD1 (5 bases). CDR3 length equals 13 residues. The ends were cut back, 4 bases at V and 13 bases at J, with 14 bases in the middle. CDR1 is ENHRY and CDR2 is SYGVKD in the germline V gene. The DNA for the CDR3 is TGTGCCATCAGTGTGGTCCCCAGGGATCCCCTCCACTTT. This codes for CAISVVPRDPLHF.

This chain links TRBV27 with TRBJ1-6; 12 bases are a match to TRBD1. Losses at the gene ends were 6 bases for V and 0 bases for J; bases not matched to a gene: 9. The CDR3 runs to 19 residues. Germline assignment: CDR1 MNHEY and CDR2 SMNVEV (reference sequence). The CDR3 coding sequence is TGTGCCAGCAGGGGATTAGGGACAGGGGGCCTCTCCTATAATTCACCCCTCCACTTT. Protein sequence: CASRGLGTGGLSYNSPLHF.

The chain couples TRBV5-1 to TRBJ1-4; possible D gene TRBD1, 6 bases. V was pared by 0 bases and J by 8 bases, with 11 bases between. The CDR3 consists of 14 residues. CDR1 and CDR2 from the germline V gene are SGHRS and YFSETQ. The CDR3 here is CASSLGRGKEKLFF. The CDR3, as DNA: TGCGCCAGCAGCTTGGGCAGGGGTAAGGAAAAACTGTTTTTT. The full variable domain, completed using reference TRBV5-1 and TRBJ1-4, is KAGVTQTPRYLIKTRGQQVTLSCSPISGHRSVSWYQQTPGQGLQFLFEYFSETQRNKGNFPGRFSGRQFSNSRSEMNVSTLELGDSALYLCASSLGRGKEKLFFGSGTQLSVL.

This clone was picked up one time. The chain joins TRBV7-2 to TRBJ2-3; 7 bases line up with TRBD1. The CDR3 is made up of 12 amino acids. Germline V lookup: CDR1 SGHTA, CDR2 FQGNSA. The V segment lost 9 bases and the J segment 5 bases; nucleotides outside the gene matches: 5. This CDR3 reads CASGRGLDTQYF. CDR3 bases: TGTGCCAGTGGAAGGGGGCTAGATACGCAGTATTTT.

A single count supports this clone. The gene calls are TRBV11-2 and TRBJ2-1; 7 bases are shared with TRBD2. V gave up 4 bases and J gave up 10 bases; unmatched junction bases: 1. The CDR3 has 11 residues. CDR1 SGHAT and CDR2 FQNNGV come from the germline V gene. In DNA, the CDR3 is TGTGCCAGCAGCTCCGGGAGGGAGCAGTTCTTC. Amino acid sequence: CASSSGREQFF.

J is TRBJ2-6 and V is TRBV4-2, with 9 bases that match TRBD2. This CDR3 has 19 residues. The V gene's germline CDR1 is LGHNA and CDR2 YNFKEQ. V was clipped by 0 bases and J by 4 bases; unmatched bases: 10. CDR3 loop: CASSQDSAGGPKGANVLTF. CDR3 DNA: TGTGCCAGCAGCCAAGATAGCGCGGGGGGGCCTAAAGGGGCCAACGTCCTGACTTTC.

V and J are TRBV6-1 and TRBJ2-1; D is uncertain. Trimming removed 6 bases at V and 0 bases at J, with 12 bases between. The germline gives CDR1 MNHNS, CDR2 SASEGT. CDR3 size: 15 residues. CDR3 nucleotides: TGTGCCAGCAGAAAGGCTGCCGCCTCCTACAATGAGCAGTTCTTC. This codes for CASRKAAASYNEQFF.

The rearrangement links TRBV11-2 to TRBJ2-1, with D possibly being TRBD2 (6 bases). CDR1 is SGHAT and CDR2 is FQNNGV in the germline V gene. The length of the CDR3 is 13 residues. V dropped 7 bases and J dropped 7 bases, with 14 bases sitting between them. For the CDR3, the DNA is TGTGCCAGCAAGGAGGGGAGTTATAATGAGCAGTTCTTC. It encodes CASKEGSYNEQFF.

This clone was observed a single time. The V and J genes are TRBV7-8 and TRBJ1-1; TRBD1 aligns across 7 bases. The CDR3 length is 15 residues. Germline lookup yields CDR1 SGHVS and CDR2 FQNEAQ. V lost 5 bases and J lost 0; bases outside the gene matches: 6. CDR3 protein: CASSPRGGMNTEAFF. CDR3 sequence (DNA): TGTGCCAGCAGCCCCAGGGGGGGAATGAACACTGAAGCTTTCTTT.

This clone was seen a few times. V gene TRBV6-6 combines with J gene TRBJ2-7; 10 nucleotides line up with TRBD1. Germline V lookup: CDR1 MNHNY, CDR2 SVGAGI (reference sequence). J lost 4 bases, V lost 7 bases, and 10 bases had no gene match. CDR3 length: 15 residues. The CDR3 DNA is TGTGCCAGCATGAAGCCGGGACAGGGGTCATACGAGCAGTACTTC. Its translation: CASMKPGQGSYEQYF.

V and J are TRBV18 and TRBJ2-7, with D possibly being TRBD1 (5 bases). This CDR3 is built from 15 residues. Trimming removed 0 bases from V and 9 bases from J, with 18 bases in between. Germline V gives CDR1 KGHSH, CDR2 LQKENI. CDR3 residues: CASSPPGHQELWQYF. The CDR3 DNA is TGTGCCAGCTCACCACCCGGACACCAGGAGCTTTGGCAGTACTTC.

The chain uses TRBV28 and TRBJ2-5; no clear D gene. The CDR3 has 14 residues. V gave up 1 base and J gave up 4 bases, with 10 bases separating them. Germline V gene lookup returns CDR1 MDHEN and CDR2 SYDVKM. The CDR3 protein is CASSLFDTRETQYF. The CDR3 DNA reads as TGTGCCAGCAGTTTATTCGACACCCGAGAGACCCAGTACTTC.

This clone was recorded only once. The chain couples TRBV18 to TRBJ2-7; tentatively, D is TRBD1 (5 bases). The CDR3 spans 14 residues. Germline V gene lookup returns CDR1 KGHSH and CDR2 LQKENI. Trimming shortened V by 3 bases and J by 3 bases, and 12 bases separated the two germline ends. CDR3 DNA sequence: TGTGCCAGCTCACCTCTGCGACAGAGCTACGAGCAGTACTTC. Translating gives CASSPLRQSYEQYF.

V usage is TRBV10-3 and J usage is TRBJ2-5; 12 nucleotides line up with TRBD2. The CDR3 runs to 14 residues. Germline V gene data show CDR1 as ENHRY and CDR2 as SYGVKD. J gave up 3 bases and V 5 bases, and 1 base lay outside the gene matches. This chain's CDR3 is CAISLAGGKETQYF. CDR3 DNA sequence: TGTGCCATCAGTCTAGCGGGGGGGAAAGAGACCCAGTACTTC.

The chain employs TRBV5-1 and TRBJ2-3; 11 bases are a match to TRBD2. The CDR3 consists of 17 residues. V shed 0 bases, J shed 2 bases, and the junction held 5 bases outside the gene matches. Germline assignment: CDR1 SGHRS and CDR2 YFSETQ. DNA for the CDR3: TGCGCCAGCAGCTTGGAGCCTAGCGGGGGGTCCACAGATACGCAGTATTTT. Its protein product is CASSLEPSGGSTDTQYF.

V is TRBV7-9 and J is TRBJ2-1; 7 bases match TRBD2. The CDR3 has 16 amino acids. V lost 5 bases, J lost 4 bases, and 11 bases stayed unmatched. In germline, CDR1 is SEHNR, CDR2 FQNEAQ (reference sequence). CDR3 in amino acids: CASSPQGGVGYNEQFF. Here the CDR3 DNA reads TGTGCCAGCAGCCCCCAGGGAGGGGTTGGGTACAATGAGCAGTTCTTC.

This sequence joins TRBV7-2 and TRBJ2-3, with D perhaps TRBD1 or TRBD2 (5 bases each). CDR3 length: 15 amino acids. V was clipped by 0 bases and J by 5 bases, with 12 bases between them. CDR1 and CDR2 (germline): SGHTA, FQGNSA. The CDR3 here is CASSLAGPGGDTQYF. In DNA, the CDR3 is TGTGCCAGCAGCTTAGCGGGGCCTGGGGGAGATACGCAGTATTTT.

The V call is TRBV28, the J call TRBJ2-5, with 8 positions matching TRBD2. The CDR3 runs 15 residues. Trimming removed 3 bases from V and 9 bases from J; junction bases left unmatched: 12. From germline, CDR1 is MDHEN and CDR2 SYDVKM. The CDR3 is CASSFGTRFSEAQYF. In DNA, the CDR3 is TGTGCCAGCAGTTTTGGGACTAGGTTTTCCGAAGCCCAGTACTTC. The whole variable domain, filled in from reference TRBV28 and TRBJ2-5, reads DVKVTQSSRYLVKRTGEKVFLECVQDMDHENMFWYRQDPGLGLRLIYFSYDVKMKEKGDIPEGYSVSREKKERFSLILESASTNQTSMYLCASSFGTRFSEAQYFGPGTRLLVL.

This rearrangement joins TRBV5-6 to TRBJ1-1, with 8 bases that match TRBD1. In germline, CDR1 is SGHDT, CDR2 YYEEEE. The J segment lost 1 base and the V segment lost 4 bases, leaving 6 bases of the junction unmatched. This CDR3 is built from 15 residues. The DNA for the CDR3 is TGTGCCAGCAGCGGAGACAGGGGCTGGAACACTGAAGCTTTCTTT. Translation: CASSGDRGWNTEAFF.

This chain links TRBV28 with TRBJ1-4; D is uncertain. Trimming removed 7 bases at V and 3 bases at J, with 3 bases between. CDR3 length: 11 amino acids. Germline V CDR1 and CDR2: MDHEN, SYDVKM. The CDR3 nucleotides are TGTGCCAGCACCCCTAATGAAAAACTGTTTTTT. It is translated as CASTPNEKLFF. The whole variable domain, filled in from reference TRBV28 and TRBJ1-4, reads DVKVTQSSRYLVKRTGEKVFLECVQDMDHENMFWYRQDPGLGLRLIYFSYDVKMKEKGDIPEGYSVSREKKERFSLILESASTNQTSMYLCASTPNEKLFFGSGTQLSVL.

V and J are TRBV7-3 and TRBJ2-1; D could derive from TRBD1 or TRBD2 (6 bases each). This CDR3 has 12 amino acids. Trimming shortened V by 0 bases and J by 13 bases, and 10 bases separated the two germline ends. The germline CDR1 and CDR2 sequences are SGHTA and FQGTGA. CDR3 sequence: CASSLTGGIQFF. CDR3 nucleotide sequence: TGTGCCAGCAGCTTAACGGGGGGCATCCAGTTCTTC.

This sequence joins TRBV6-5 and TRBJ1-1; D remains unclear. The CDR3 is made up of 13 amino acids. Germline V gives CDR1 MNHEY, CDR2 SVGAGI. The germline V and J ends were trimmed by 2 bases and 5 bases, with 9 bases remaining between them. The CDR3 DNA sequence: TGTGCCAGCAGTTACCCACCGTTTACTGAAGCTTTCTTT. Its translation: CASSYPPFTEAFF.

The chain carries TRBV5-1 and TRBJ1-2; 10 bases are shared with TRBD1. The CDR3 covers 14 residues. Germline lookup yields CDR1 SGHRS and CDR2 YFSETQ. The junction had 5 bases not matched to a gene; V was cut back by 5 bases and J by 4 bases. Here the CDR3 reads CASRATGGIYGYTF. In DNA form, the CDR3 reads TGCGCCAGCAGGGCGACAGGGGGCATCTATGGCTACACCTTC.